The rows below give T cell receptor beta chains drawn from one sample of a study of regulatory T cells in long-lasting Graves disease. Each CDR3 protein is one row after TCRdb ran MiXCR on the multiplex PCR reads. The repertoire consists of about 560,000 distinct CDR3 sequences, with about 16% occurring once and the leading ten covering 12%. The sample also formed part of further work on T cells in Graves' hyperthyroidism and ophthalmopathy.

The source material was peripheral blood mononuclear cells (PBMCs), sampled at new diagnosis, from a patient treated with antithyroid drugs. These receptors all stem from a man in his late teens or twenties with Graves disease. CDR3s include the opening cysteine and the closing phenylalanine or tryptophan. Fields, in order: clone size, D gene, J gene, V gene, CDR3 protein, CDR3 DNA. D genes are given only for firm matches. Expanded clones get a size class; other rows say once, few or many, or leave the size out.

size: .; D: .; J: TRBJ2-7; V: TRBV5-5; CDR3: CASSQDFVEQYF; DNA: TGTGCCAGCAGCCAAGATTTTGTTGAGCAGTACTTC
size: many; D: .; J: TRBJ1-5; V: TRBV18; CDR3: CASSPRAGVNQPQHF; DNA: TGTGCCAGCTCGCCACGGGCCGGGGTCAATCAGCCCCAGCATTTT
size: .; D: .; J: TRBJ2-7; V: TRBV5-4; CDR3: CASSCRVGYEQYF; DNA: TGTGCCAGCAGCTGCAGGGTCGGCTACGAGCAGTACTTC
size: .; D: .; J: TRBJ2-7; V: TRBV12-3/TRBV12-4; CDR3: CASLFDNAPGEQYF; DNA: TGTGCCAGCCTTTTCGACAACGCCCCCGGCGAGCAGTACTTC
size: few; D: .; J: TRBJ1-1; V: TRBV5-4; CDR3: CASLRGNEAFF; DNA: TGTGCCAGCCTTAGGGGAAATGAAGCTTTCTTT
size: few; D: TRBD1; J: TRBJ2-7; V: TRBV7-9; CDR3: CASSQTGTGSEQYF; DNA: TGTGCCAGCAGCCAGACCGGGACAGGGAGCGAGCAGTACTTC
size: many; D: .; J: TRBJ1-2; V: TRBV28; CDR3: CASFQTGTNYGYTF; DNA: TGTGCCAGCTTTCAAACCGGGACGAACTATGGCTACACCTTC
size: many; D: .; J: TRBJ2-3; V: TRBV7-9; CDR3: CASTNQVADTQYF; DNA: TGTGCCAGCACTAACCAGGTAGCAGATACGCAGTATTTT
size: many; D: .; J: TRBJ2-4; V: TRBV11-2; CDR3: CASSPQTMAKNIQYF; DNA: TGTGCCAGCAGCCCCCAGACGATGGCCAAAAACATTCAGTACTTC
size: few; D: TRBD1; J: TRBJ2-3; V: TRBV6-1; CDR3: CASTRDRADTQYF; DNA: TGTGCCAGCACGAGAGACAGGGCAGATACGCAGTATTTT
size: .; D: .; J: TRBJ2-7; V: TRBV11-2; CDR3: CASSLDTGPYEQYF; DNA: TGTGCCAGCAGCTTAGATACAGGCCCCTACGAGCAGTACTTC
size: many; D: TRBD2; J: TRBJ2-7; V: TRBV30; CDR3: CAWSVLGLAGAYGEQYF; DNA: TGTGCCTGGAGTGTGCTGGGACTAGCGGGAGCCTACGGCGAGCAGTACTTC
size: few; D: .; J: TRBJ2-1; V: TRBV5-8; CDR3: CASSLVAGTGNEQFF; DNA: TGTGCCAGCAGCCTCGTAGCTGGAACGGGCAATGAGCAGTTCTTC
size: many; D: .; J: TRBJ1-5; V: TRBV30; CDR3: CAWSVRVNQPQHF; DNA: TGTGCCTGGAGTGTACGGGTCAATCAGCCCCAGCATTTT
size: .; D: .; J: TRBJ1-3; V: TRBV20-1; CDR3: CSARTGEPSGNTIYF; DNA: TGCAGTGCCCGGACGGGGGAACCCTCTGGAAACACCATATATTTT
size: many; D: .; J: TRBJ1-2; V: TRBV11-2; CDR3: CASSFFGDGGLGGDGYTF; DNA: TGTGCCAGCAGCTTCTTCGGGGACGGAGGGCTAGGTGGGGATGGCTACACCTTC
size: .; D: .; J: TRBJ1-3; V: TRBV5-1; CDR3: CASRLDQGLGNTIYF; DNA: TGCGCCAGCAGATTGGACCAGGGACTAGGAAACACCATATATTTT
size: .; D: .; J: TRBJ1-4; V: TRBV7-9; CDR3: CASSPGDLRSEKLFF; DNA: TGTGCCAGCAGCCCCGGGGACTTACGTAGTGAAAAACTGTTTTTT
size: many; D: .; J: TRBJ2-3; V: TRBV15; CDR3: CATSGRGGDTQYF; DNA: TGTGCCACCAGCGGACGAGGGGGAGATACGCAGTATTTT
size: many; D: .; J: TRBJ1-1; V: TRBV12-3/TRBV12-4; CDR3: CASRPRATGLSTEAFF; DNA: TGTGCCAGCAGACCCCGGGCGACGGGCCTTTCAACTGAAGCTTTCTTT
size: .; D: .; J: TRBJ2-2; V: TRBV29-1; CDR3: CSVSQAASTGELFF; DNA: TGCAGCGTCTCCCAGGCGGCCAGCACCGGGGAGCTGTTTTTT
size: many; D: .; J: TRBJ1-5; V: TRBV6-1; CDR3: CASKAERGNSNQPQHF; DNA: TGTGCCAGCAAGGCTGAGAGGGGAAATAGCAATCAGCCCCAGCATTTT
size: .; D: TRBD1; J: TRBJ2-7; V: TRBV18; CDR3: CASSPSTGPNEQYF; DNA: TGTGCCAGCTCACCATCGACAGGGCCCAACGAGCAGTACTTC
size: many; D: .; J: TRBJ2-7; V: TRBV5-1; CDR3: CASSSRPQEYEQYF; DNA: TGCGCCAGCAGCTCCCGACCCCAGGAGTACGAGCAGTACTTC
size: .; D: TRBD2; J: TRBJ2-7; V: TRBV20-1; CDR3: CSASGLAGESYEQYF; DNA: TGCAGTGCTAGTGGTCTAGCGGGAGAAAGCTACGAGCAGTACTTC
size: .; D: TRBD1; J: TRBJ2-7; V: TRBV19; CDR3: CASKDRGGYEQYF; DNA: TGTGCCAGCAAGGACAGGGGTGGATACGAGCAGTACTTC
size: many; D: TRBD2; J: TRBJ2-7; V: TRBV6-1; CDR3: CASTPVPGLAGGVYEQYF; DNA: TGTGCCAGCACCCCGGTCCCCGGGCTAGCGGGAGGCGTTTACGAGCAGTACTTC
size: many; D: TRBD2; J: TRBJ2-7; V: TRBV20-1; CDR3: CSARGGGRPNEQYF; DNA: TGCAGTGCTAGGGGGGGCGGGAGGCCCAACGAGCAGTACTTC
size: many; D: .; J: TRBJ2-1; V: TRBV7-9; CDR3: CASSFRGDEQFF; DNA: TGTGCCAGCAGTTTTCGGGGAGATGAGCAGTTCTTC
size: many; D: .; J: TRBJ2-5; V: TRBV20-1; CDR3: CSAPPRQGLETQYF; DNA: TGCAGTGCCCCCCCCCGGCAGGGACTAGAGACCCAGTACTTC
size: few; D: .; J: TRBJ1-1; V: TRBV3-1; CDR3: CASTKNTEAFF; DNA: TGTGCCAGCACCAAGAACACTGAAGCTTTCTTT
size: many; D: .; J: TRBJ2-1; V: TRBV5-1; CDR3: CASSSGHSYNEQFF; DNA: TGTGCCAGCAGCTCGGGACACTCCTACAATGAGCAGTTCTTC
size: many; D: .; J: TRBJ2-2; V: TRBV5-1; CDR3: CASSLSFGGTVGELFF; DNA: TGCGCCAGCAGCTTAAGTTTCGGGGGAACGGTCGGGGAGCTGTTTTTT
size: few; D: TRBD1; J: TRBJ2-1; V: TRBV29-1; CDR3: CSVEGTGSYNEQFF; DNA: TGCAGCGTTGAAGGGACAGGCTCCTACAATGAGCAGTTCTTC
size: many; D: TRBD1; J: TRBJ2-1; V: TRBV6-2/TRBV6-3; CDR3: CASSRTGGAYNEQFF; DNA: TGTGCCAGCAGTAGGACAGGGGGCGCCTACAATGAGCAGTTCTTC
size: many; D: .; J: TRBJ1-5; V: TRBV18; CDR3: CASSPGQRNQPQHF; DNA: TGTGCCAGCTCACCGGGGCAGCGCAATCAGCCCCAGCATTTT
size: many; D: TRBD1; J: TRBJ1-1; V: TRBV30; CDR3: CAWRETGTGNTEAFF; DNA: TGTGCCTGGAGAGAGACAGGGACAGGAAACACTGAAGCTTTCTTT
size: few; D: .; J: TRBJ2-2; V: TRBV6-2/TRBV6-3; CDR3: CASSFLETGELFF; DNA: TGTGCCAGCAGTTTCTTGGAGACCGGGGAGCTGTTTTTT
size: .; D: TRBD2; J: TRBJ2-1; V: TRBV5-1; CDR3: CASRPNLGGNNEQFF; DNA: TGCGCCAGCAGGCCTAATTTGGGGGGGAACAATGAGCAGTTCTTC
size: .; D: .; J: TRBJ2-5; V: TRBV15; CDR3: CATSSWREETQYF; DNA: TGTGCCACCAGCAGTTGGAGGGAAGAGACCCAGTACTTC
size: once; D: .; J: TRBJ2-5; V: TRBV5-1; CDR3: CASSPGTLRETQYF; DNA: TGCGCCAGCAGCCCAGGGACGCTCCGGGAGACCCAGTACTTC
size: .; D: .; J: TRBJ1-4; V: TRBV6-1; CDR3: CASSDRVEKLFF; DNA: TGTGCCAGCAGTGATAGAGTAGAAAAACTGTTTTTT
size: few; D: TRBD2; J: TRBJ2-7; V: TRBV5-1; CDR3: CASSRTSGSPSYEQYF; DNA: TGCGCCAGCAGCCGGACTAGCGGGAGTCCCTCCTACGAGCAGTACTTC
size: many; D: .; J: TRBJ1-5; V: TRBV28; CDR3: CASRVWTGSGGPQHF; DNA: TGTGCCAGCAGGGTCTGGACGGGGTCAGGTGGGCCCCAGCATTTT
size: many; D: TRBD1; J: TRBJ2-1; V: TRBV11-1; CDR3: CASSPWDRRGNEQFF; DNA: TGTGCCAGCAGCCCGTGGGACAGGCGCGGCAATGAGCAGTTCTTC
size: .; D: TRBD1; J: TRBJ2-2; V: TRBV27; CDR3: CASSPDAGTGNSSPGLFF; DNA: TGTGCCAGCAGTCCCGATGCCGGGACAGGGAACAGCAGCCCTGGGCTGTTTTTT
size: many; D: TRBD2; J: TRBJ2-3; V: TRBV28; CDR3: CASTQWAGGTDTQYF; DNA: TGTGCCAGCACCCAATGGGCGGGAGGCACAGATACGCAGTATTTT
size: few; D: TRBD2; J: TRBJ2-7; V: TRBV19; CDR3: CAVGELAFYEQYF; DNA: TGTGCGGTTGGTGAACTAGCGTTCTACGAGCAGTACTTC
size: many; D: TRBD1; J: TRBJ2-7; V: TRBV30; CDR3: CAWGDRGAATTTQYF; DNA: TGTGCCTGGGGGGACAGGGGCGCGGCAACTACGACGCAGTACTTC
size: .; D: TRBD1; J: TRBJ1-5; V: TRBV30; CDR3: CAWSIGDRGPLWGNQPQHF; DNA: TGTGCCTGGAGTATAGGGGACAGGGGGCCACTTTGGGGCAATCAGCCCCAGCATTTT
size: .; D: .; J: TRBJ2-1; V: TRBV5-4; CDR3: CASSPDRRVYNEQFF; DNA: TGTGCCAGCAGTCCGGACAGGAGGGTCTACAATGAGCAGTTCTTC